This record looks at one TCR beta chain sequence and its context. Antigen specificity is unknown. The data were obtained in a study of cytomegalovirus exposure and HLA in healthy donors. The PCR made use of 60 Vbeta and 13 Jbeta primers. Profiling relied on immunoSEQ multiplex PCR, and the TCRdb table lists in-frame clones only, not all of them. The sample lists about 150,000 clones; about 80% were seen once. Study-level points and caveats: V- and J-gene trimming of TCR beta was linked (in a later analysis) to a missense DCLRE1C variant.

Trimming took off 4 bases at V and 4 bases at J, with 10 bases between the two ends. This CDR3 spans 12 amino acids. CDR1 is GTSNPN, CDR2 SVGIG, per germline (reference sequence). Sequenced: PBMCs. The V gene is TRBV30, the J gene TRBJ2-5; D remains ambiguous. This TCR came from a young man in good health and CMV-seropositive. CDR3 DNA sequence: TGTGCCTGGACCCCCCGAGGAGAGACCCAGTACTTC. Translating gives CAWTPRGETQYF.